This T cell receptor (beta chain) was found in a study of T cells in Graves' hyperthyroidism and ophthalmopathy. Notes on the study in general: Ophthalmopathy and stable hyperthyroidism were told apart by a 13 V-J model.

CDR3 size: 14 residues. The germline V gene encodes CDR1 DFQATT and CDR2 SNEGSKA (reference sequence). With 5 bases removed from V and 7 bases from J, the gap between germline ends came to 20 bases. Hyperthyroidism patients were newly diagnosed, had disease duration under 2 months, and were aged 18 to 65 years. Each diagnosis was grounded in clinical symptoms, serum thyroxine and TRAb, thyroid ultrasound, and orbital computed tomography. TCR beta CDR3 region amplification was performed from RNA transcripts. TCR CDR3 regions were first amplified by RT-PCR with HTBI primers. A single record per CDR3 protein comes from TCRdb applying MiXCR to the multiplex PCR reads. The repertoire holds approximately 200,000 distinct CDR3 sequences, with about 16% as singletons. The table lists this clonotype with many counts. Antigen: not known.

The rearrangement joins TRBV20-1 to TRBJ1-2; no clear D gene. Sequenced sample: blood. The clonotype originates from a man in his forties or fifties with Graves' hyperthyroidism. For the CDR3, the DNA is TGCAGTGCTGGACGGCCCCAAACTTTGGTTGGCTACACCTTC. Protein sequence: CSAGRPQTLVGYTF.